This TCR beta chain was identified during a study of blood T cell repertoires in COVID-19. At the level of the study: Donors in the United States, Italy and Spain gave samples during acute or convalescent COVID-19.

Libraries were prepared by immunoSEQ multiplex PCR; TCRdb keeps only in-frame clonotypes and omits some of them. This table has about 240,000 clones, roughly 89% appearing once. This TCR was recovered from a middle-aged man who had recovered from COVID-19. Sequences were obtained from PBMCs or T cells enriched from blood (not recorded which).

The CDR3: CASSSNYLREQFF. The CDR3 bases are TGTGCCAGCAGCTCAAACTATCTACGAGAGCAGTTCTTC. The J gene is TRBJ2-1, the V gene TRBV13; D gene ambiguous. Between the trimmed V and J ends, which lost 4 bases and 10 bases, there was a span of 14 bases. This CDR3 contains 13 residues. CDR1 is PRHDT, CDR2 FYEKMQ, per germline (reference sequence). Filled out from reference TRBV13 and TRBJ2-1, the complete variable domain reads AAGVIQSPRHLIKEKRETATLKCYPIPRHDTVYWYQQGPGQDPQFLISFYEKMQSDKGSIPDRFSAQQFSDYHSELNMSSLELGDSALYFCASSSNYLREQFFGPGTRLTVL.